The 15 T cell receptor beta chains listed next were all sequenced from one sample in a study of technical replicates of blood from a few donors. Using immunoSEQ multiplex PCR, the repertoire was profiled, and TCRdb retains in-frame clones only, with some absent. The sample carries around 100,000 clones, about 95% recorded once. The sequencing sample was made of T cells isolated from PBMCs. The receptors shown here come from a human donor in good health.

As DNA, the CDR3 is TGTGCCAGCTCTCGGGACAGTAACTATGGCTACACCTTC. Translation: CASSRDSNYGYTF. The V call is TRBV18, the J call TRBJ1-2; 7 nucleotides agree with TRBD1. This CDR3 has 13 residues. CDR1 and CDR2 (germline): KGHSH, LQKENI. V lost 6 bases to trimming and J lost 1 base; unmatched junction nucleotides: 2.

V and J are TRBV14 and TRBJ2-1, with D possibly TRBD1 on 5 matching bases. Trimming stripped 3 bases from V and 10 bases from J, with 13 bases between. Germline V gene data show CDR1 as SGHDN and CDR2 as FVKESK. The CDR3 runs 13 residues. The CDR3 bases are TGTGCCAGCAGCCAGGGCCATTGGGGCGAGCAGTTCTTC. This encodes CASSQGHWGEQFF.

Remarks on this clone: Other DNA variants within this sample encode the same CDR3. This chain joins TRBV7-7 and TRBJ2-2; no clear D. Germline values: CDR1 SSHAT, CDR2 FNYEAQ (reference sequence). The CDR3 has 12 residues. V was shortened by 4 bases and J by 3 bases, with 3 bases between the two germline ends. The CDR3 region is CASSSYTGELFF. The CDR3, as DNA: TGTGCCAGCAGCTCTTACACCGGGGAGCTGTTTTTT.

This clone was counted once. The chain has TRBV28 and TRBJ1-5; D remains unclear. This CDR3 is built from 14 residues. Trimming removed 4 bases from V and 7 bases from J, with 14 bases in between. The germline V gene has CDR1 MDHEN and CDR2 SYDVKM. The CDR3 DNA is TGTGCCAGCAGTTATATCCGGAGTGGGCAGCCCCAGCATTTT. Translated, it gives CASSYIRSGQPQHF.

This chain uses TRBV6-5 with TRBJ2-2; D not certain. Germline CDR1 MNHEY, CDR2 SVGAGI. The CDR3 is made up of 13 amino acids. Trimming left V 0 bases short and J 7 bases short, with 6 bases between. The CDR3 DNA reads as TGTGCCAGCAGTTACTCGTTACTCGGGGAGCTGTTTTTT. It codes for CASSYSLLGELFF.

The chain employs TRBV7-2 and TRBJ2-1; TRBD2 matches at 7 bases. CDR1 and CDR2 (germline): SGHTA, FQGNSA. Trimming at V came to 6 bases and at J to 1 base, leaving 6 bases not matched to a gene. CDR3 length equals 15 residues. The CDR3 sequence is CASSWLAVSYNEQFF. The CDR3 nucleotides are TGTGCCAGCAGTTGGCTAGCGGTATCCTACAATGAGCAGTTCTTC.

CDR3 loop: CASSVASNTGELFF. CDR3 sequence (DNA): TGTGCCAGCAGCGTAGCGTCCAACACCGGGGAGCTGTTTTTT. This chain links TRBV9 with TRBJ2-2; D is unclear. Germline V gene lookup returns CDR1 SGDLS and CDR2 YYNGEE. V dropped 0 bases and J dropped 2 bases, with 5 bases sitting between them. This CDR3 has 14 residues.

This clone is a singleton in its sample. The chain couples TRBV9 to TRBJ2-2, with TRBD1 matching over 7 bases. Germline CDR1 SGDLS, CDR2 YYNGEE. The CDR3 totals 15 residues. Trimming took 3 bases from V and 4 from J; bases not matched to a gene: 6. The CDR3, as DNA: TGTGCCAGCAGCGCGACAGGGTCGAGCACCGGGGAGCTGTTTTTT. Translated, it gives CASSATGSSTGELFF.

The chain's CDR3 is CASSTDPGADGEQYF. DNA of the CDR3: TGTGCCAGCAGCACCGACCCAGGGGCGGATGGCGAGCAGTACTTC. The V call is TRBV27, the J call TRBJ2-7; D is possibly TRBD1 (6 bases). Germline V gives CDR1 MNHEY, CDR2 SMNVEV (reference sequence). The length of the CDR3 is 15 residues. V was shortened by 6 bases and J by 6 bases, with 21 bases between the two germline ends.

This chain connects TRBV10-2 to TRBJ2-7, with TRBD2 identical over 10 bases. V shed 5 bases, J shed 5 bases, and the junction held 9 bases outside the gene matches. The CDR3 is 15 amino acids. Germline V gives CDR1 WSHSY, CDR2 SAAADI. DNA for the CDR3: TGCGCCAGCAGTAGTCTCGGAGCGGGAGGGGACGAGCAGTACTTC. As protein: CASSSLGAGGDEQYF.

This clone was counted once. CDR3 sequence: CASRQGVQGRDTEAFF. The CDR3 DNA follows: TGTGCCAGCAGGCAAGGCGTACAGGGTCGGGACACTGAAGCTTTCTTT. The chain combines TRBV5-4 with TRBJ1-1, with a weak D call TRBD1 (6 bases). The V and J ends lost 5 bases and 3 bases respectively, with 20 bases between them. Germline V gives CDR1 SGHNT, CDR2 YYREEE (reference sequence). The CDR3 sequence is 16 residues long.

V is TRBV6-5 and J is TRBJ2-5; a weak D match, TRBD2 (5 bases). V lost 2 bases, J lost 7 bases, and 17 bases lay in between. The CDR3 is made up of 15 amino acids. Germline V gene sequence: CDR1 MNHEY, CDR2 SVGAGI. In nucleotides, the CDR3 is TGTGCCAGCAGTTACCGGGCCGATCGGGAAGGGACCCAGTACTTC. Its protein product is CASSYRADREGTQYF.

The chain employs TRBV7-2 and TRBJ2-3; 9 bases map to TRBD2. This CDR3 spans 16 amino acids. Germline V gives CDR1 SGHTA, CDR2 FQGNSA. V shed 1 base, J shed 0 bases, and the junction held 2 bases outside the gene matches. CDR3: CASSLGLAGSTDTQYF. The CDR3 DNA sequence: TGTGCCAGCAGCTTAGGTCTAGCGGGGAGCACAGATACGCAGTATTTT.

V and J are TRBV5-8 and TRBJ2-7; 8 bases match TRBD1. Germline loops: CDR1 SGHTS, CDR2 YDEGEE. This CDR3 is 13 amino acids long. J gave up 5 bases and V 4 bases, and 5 bases lay outside the gene matches. This CDR3 reads CASSPTGVHEQYF. The CDR3 DNA is TGTGCCAGCAGCCCGACAGGGGTTCACGAGCAGTACTTC.

This clone is a singleton in its sample. This sequence joins TRBV2 and TRBJ2-1, with 12 bases lining up with TRBD2. V shed 7 bases, J shed 7 bases, and the junction held 5 bases outside the gene matches. Germline lookup yields CDR1 SNHLY and CDR2 FYNNEI. This CDR3 contains 14 residues. CDR3 sequence reads: CASTPLAGGNEQFF. Written as DNA, the CDR3 is TGTGCCAGCACCCCACTAGCGGGAGGAAATGAGCAGTTCTTC.